Presented here are 30 T cell receptor beta chains from one specimen sequenced in a study of vaccination and CD4 T cells after COVID-19. For these TCRs, the target antigens are not known. At the Johns Hopkins FTIC core, DNA taken from cultured CD4+ T cells was sequenced by way of the Oncomine TCR Beta short-read assay. TCRdb re-analysed the PCR reads in MiXCR, keeping a single row per CDR3 protein. The profile shows some 18,000 distinct CDR3 sequences, roughly 60% of them singletons. Treatment denoted: approximately 9-day PBMC culture with coronavirus spike peptide pools or control peptides (ViraFEST assay). Sequencing input: CD4+ T cells from blood, cultured in vitro. These receptor sequences come from a human donor who had recovered from COVID-19.

A few counts support this clonotype. The rearrangement joins TRBV30 to TRBJ1-1; D not certain. Trimming took off 5 bases at V and 6 bases at J, with 10 bases between the two ends. CDR1 and CDR2 (germline): GTSNPN, SVGIG (reference sequence). This CDR3 contains 11 residues. The CDR3 sequence is CAWGIGPEAFF. CDR3 bases: TGTGCCTGGGGGATTGGCCCTGAAGCTTTCTTT. The full variable domain, its missing parts supplied by reference TRBV30 and TRBJ1-1, is SQTIHQWPATLVQPVGSPLSLECTVEGTSNPNLYWYRQAAGRGLQLLFYSVGIGQISSEVPQNLSASRPQDRQFILSSKKLLLSDSGFYLCAWGIGPEAFFGQGTRLTVV.

This rearrangement joins TRBV20-1 to TRBJ2-2; 9 bases line up with TRBD1. CDR1 and CDR2 (germline): DFQATT, SNEGSKA (reference sequence). This CDR3 has 16 residues. The V segment lost 0 bases and the J segment 5 bases; nucleotides outside the gene matches: 7. CDR3 protein: CSARDPQQGATGELFF. DNA for the CDR3: TGCAGTGCTAGAGATCCCCAACAGGGGGCTACCGGGGAGCTGTTTTTT.

The sample holds a few counts of this clonotype. The chain employs TRBV12-5 and TRBJ1-2; D is ambiguous. The CDR3 spans 14 residues. Trimming shortened V by 3 bases and J by 4 bases, and 12 bases separated the two germline ends. CDR1 and CDR2 (germline): LGHNT, FRNRAP. CDR3 in amino acids: CASGFSNGFYGYTF. CDR3 in DNA: TGTGCTAGTGGTTTCTCCAACGGATTCTATGGCTACACCTTC.

The chain joins TRBV10-3 to TRBJ1-2; tentatively, D is TRBD1 (6 bases). V was trimmed by 6 bases and J by 8 bases, leaving 19 bases between them. Germline V gene sequence: CDR1 ENHRY, CDR2 SYGVKD. The CDR3 runs to 14 residues. Here the CDR3 DNA reads TGTGCCATCAGATCCGACAGGCCGATGAGCGGCTACACCTTC. Protein: CAIRSDRPMSGYTF.

The J gene is TRBJ2-7, the V gene TRBV30; TRBD1 might be the D (5 bases). The CDR3 extends over 12 amino acids. Germline V gene lookup returns CDR1 GTSNPN and CDR2 SVGIG (reference sequence). Trimming took 0 bases from V and 9 from J, leaving 12 bases between them. The CDR3 nucleotides read TGTGCCTGGAGTGTATATGGGGCCGTGCAGTACTTC. Residues: CAWSVYGAVQYF.

The V and J genes are TRBV6-1 and TRBJ2-1, with D possibly being TRBD1 (9 bases). Looked up from germline, CDR1 is MNHNS and CDR2 is SASEGT. The CDR3 length is 18 residues. Deletions cut 3 bases from V and 5 bases from J, with 23 bases between. The CDR3 DNA sequence: TGTGCCAGCAGTGATGACAGGGGGTTAGTAGCGGGAAACAATGAGCAGTTCTTC. It codes for CASSDDRGLVAGNNEQFF.

This chain uses TRBV14 with TRBJ2-2, with 10 bases aligning to TRBD2. CDR1 SGHDN and CDR2 FVKESK come from the germline V gene. Trimming removed 4 bases from V and 4 bases from J; junction bases left unmatched: 15. CDR3 length equals 19 residues. CDR3 nucleotides: TGTGCCAGCAGCCGGTGGGTTAGTAGGACTAGCGGTTTCACCGGGGAGCTGTTTTTT. Its protein is CASSRWVSRTSGFTGELFF.

The chain employs TRBV6-1 and TRBJ1-5; D not resolved. Trimming stripped 3 bases from V and 5 bases from J, with 14 bases between. CDR3 length equals 15 residues. Germline CDR1 reads MNHNS; CDR2 reads SASEGT. Here the CDR3 DNA reads TGTGCCAGCAGTGAGACCTTGGGTGGTTATCAGCCCCAGCATTTT. This translates into CASSETLGGYQPQHF.

The CDR3 loop is CATSDFRGPQETQYF. The CDR3 nucleotides read TGTGCCACCAGTGATTTCAGGGGGCCCCAAGAGACCCAGTACTTC. The chain combines TRBV24-1 with TRBJ2-5; TRBD1 matches 8 bases. CDR3 length equals 15 residues. J was trimmed by 1 base and V by 1 base; bases with no gene match: 1. Germline V gene sequence: CDR1 KGHDR, CDR2 SFDVKD.

This chain links TRBV7-9 with TRBJ2-4; 8 bases line up with TRBD2. Trimming removed 2 bases from V and 1 base from J; junction bases left unmatched: 22. This CDR3 spans 22 amino acids. Germline V gene data show CDR1 as SEHNR and CDR2 as FQNEAQ (reference sequence). The CDR3 sequence: CASSLSLPSTYLAGLAKNIQYF. DNA for the CDR3: TGTGCCAGCAGCTTATCCCTTCCTAGTACATACCTAGCGGGCCTCGCCAAAAACATTCAGTACTTC.

The V call is TRBV28, the J call TRBJ2-7, with D possibly matching TRBD2 (6 bases). Trimming took off 0 bases at V and 1 base at J, with 13 bases between the two ends. CDR1 is MDHEN and CDR2 is SYDVKM in the germline V gene. The CDR3 loop spans 16 amino acids. CDR3 DNA: TGTGCCAGCAGTTTATGGCGGGGCGTCGGGTCCTACGAGCAGTACTTC. This encodes CASSLWRGVGSYEQYF. The full variable domain, rest sourced from reference TRBV28 and TRBJ2-7, is DVKVTQSSRYLVKRTGEKVFLECVQDMDHENMFWYRQDPGLGLRLIYFSYDVKMKEKGDIPEGYSVSREKKERFSLILESASTNQTSMYLCASSLWRGVGSYEQYFGPGTRLTVT.

This clonotype was observed a few times. This chain uses TRBV6-1 with TRBJ2-2, with D maybe TRBD2 (6 bases). The CDR3 runs to 14 residues. Between the trimmed V and J ends, which lost 6 bases and 8 bases, there was a span of 16 bases. The germline V gene encodes CDR1 MNHNS and CDR2 SASEGT. The CDR3: CASRRDGRTGELFF. In DNA form, the CDR3 reads TGTGCCAGCAGAAGGGACGGGAGAACGGGGGAGCTGTTTTTT.

A few counts support this clonotype. The DNA for the CDR3 is TGTGCCAGCAGTTACAATGGCAGGGAAGGGGAAGCTTTCTTT. Residues: CASSYNGREGEAFF. J is TRBJ1-1 and V is TRBV6-5, with D possibly TRBD1 on 5 matching bases. CDR1 and CDR2 from the germline V gene are MNHEY and SVGAGI. This CDR3 is 14 amino acids long. The ends were cut back, 2 bases at V and 8 bases at J, with 15 bases in the middle.

This chain uses TRBV28 with TRBJ2-5, with TRBD1 identical over 7 bases. V lost 6 bases to trimming and J lost 3 bases; unmatched junction nucleotides: 4. The germline V gene encodes CDR1 MDHEN and CDR2 SYDVKM. There are 13 residues in the CDR3. CDR3 sequence: CASRQGGEETQYF. CDR3 bases: TGTGCCAGCAGGCAAGGGGGCGAAGAGACCCAGTACTTC. The whole variable domain, filled in from reference TRBV28 and TRBJ2-5, reads DVKVTQSSRYLVKRTGEKVFLECVQDMDHENMFWYRQDPGLGLRLIYFSYDVKMKEKGDIPEGYSVSREKKERFSLILESASTNQTSMYLCASRQGGEETQYFGPGTRLLVL.

The chain uses TRBV12-3 or TRBV12-4 and TRBJ2-7; 10 positions match TRBD1. The CDR3 runs 15 residues. V dropped 5 bases and J dropped 4; count of bases not matched to a gene: 8. The CDR3 nucleotides read TGTGCCAGCAGTCCAGGGACAGGGGCCCGATACGAGCAGTACTTC. Translation: CASSPGTGARYEQYF.

This chain uses TRBV10-3 with TRBJ2-1, with TRBD1 identical over 7 bases. J was trimmed by 8 bases and V by 11 bases; bases with no gene match: 15. This CDR3 is 14 amino acids long. Germline loops: CDR1 ENHRY, CDR2 SYGVKD. The CDR3 sequence: CAADRDPAGDEQFF. CDR3 DNA: TGTGCCGCCGACAGGGATCCCGCAGGTGATGAGCAGTTCTTC.

This clonotype came up a few times. V gene TRBV10-2 combines with J gene TRBJ1-1; TRBD1 matches 7 bases. The CDR3 length is 15 residues. With V trimmed by 0 bases and J by 5 bases, 6 bases remained unmatched. The germline CDR1 and CDR2 sequences are WSHSY and SAAADI. CDR3 DNA sequence: TGCGCCAGCAGTGAGTCGACAGGGAGGGGTACTGAAGCTTTCTTT. Translation: CASSESTGRGTEAFF.

The chain has TRBV6-1 and TRBJ2-3; a possible D gene is TRBD2 (6 bases). The CDR3 totals 18 residues. Trimming removed 6 bases from V and 0 bases from J, with 22 bases in between. CDR1 and CDR2 from the germline V gene are MNHNS and SASEGT. CDR3 DNA: TGTGCCAGCAGGGGGGGTGGGATTAGTACGGATAGCACAGATACGCAGTATTTT. Encoded protein: CASRGGGISTDSTDTQYF.

The chain has TRBV6-1 and TRBJ1-2, with 7 bases fitting TRBD1. V trimming: 6 bases; J trimming: 7 bases; junction bases outside the gene matches: 11. The CDR3 covers 14 residues. Germline CDR1 is MNHNS and CDR2 is SASEGT. This CDR3 is CASRPSGGEVGYTF. In nucleotides, the CDR3 is TGTGCCAGCAGGCCGTCAGGGGGGGAGGTTGGCTACACCTTC.

The rearrangement uses TRBV18 and TRBJ1-6; no firm D call. V was trimmed by 3 bases and J by 8 bases, leaving 17 bases between them. This CDR3 has 16 residues. Germline V lookup: CDR1 KGHSH, CDR2 LQKENI. CDR3 DNA: TGTGCCAGCTCACCGGCCAGCCCGGGAATTGATTCACCCCTCCACTTT. Protein product: CASSPASPGIDSPLHF.

The V gene is TRBV20-1, the J gene TRBJ2-1; a possible D gene is TRBD1 (6 bases). CDR3 length: 15 residues. Trimming took 1 base from V and 4 from J, leaving 14 bases between them. Germline V CDR1 and CDR2: DFQATT, SNEGSKA (reference sequence). CDR3 region: CSARVWGRGYNEQFF. DNA for the CDR3: TGCAGTGCTAGAGTTTGGGGGCGAGGGTACAATGAGCAGTTCTTC.

This clonotype was counted between two and nine times. The rearrangement uses TRBV20-1 and TRBJ2-1, with TRBD2 matching 11 bases. From germline, CDR1 is DFQATT and CDR2 SNEGSKA (reference sequence). J gave up 5 bases and V 3 bases, and 6 bases lay outside the gene matches. CDR3 size: 15 residues. CDR3 loop: CSASPPSGGNNEQFF. The CDR3 DNA follows: TGCAGTGCTAGCCCCCCTAGCGGGGGGAACAATGAGCAGTTCTTC.

This clonotype was counted between two and nine times. The chain couples TRBV27 to TRBJ1-5; D is possibly TRBD1 (5 bases). The CDR3 contains 13 residues. V lost 5 bases and J 2 bases, leaving 7 bases between the germline ends. Germline V CDR1 and CDR2: MNHEY, SMNVEV (reference sequence). The CDR3 loop is CASSGGGNQPQHF. DNA for the CDR3: TGTGCCAGCAGTGGAGGGGGCAATCAGCCCCAGCATTTT.

The rearrangement links TRBV6-1 to TRBJ2-7; a weak D match, TRBD2 (6 bases). There are 12 residues in the CDR3. The V end lost 7 bases, the J end lost 0 bases, and 7 bases lay between the germline ends. Germline values: CDR1 MNHNS, CDR2 SASEGT. CDR3 DNA: TGTGCCAGCACCGGGAGCTCCTACGAGCAGTACTTC. It encodes CASTGSSYEQYF.

The chain uses TRBV24-1 and TRBJ2-3, with 8 nucleotides matching TRBD1. CDR3 length: 17 amino acids. The trim removed 3 bases at V and 2 bases at J, leaving 9 bases unmatched. Germline loops: CDR1 KGHDR, CDR2 SFDVKD. CDR3 sequence: CATSDTGQGGLTDTQYF. DNA for the CDR3: TGTGCCACCAGTGATACCGGACAGGGAGGACTCACAGATACGCAGTATTTT.

This clonotype has a handful of counts. Here the CDR3 DNA reads TGTGCCAGCAGTAGCGGGGGCAGGGCCGATAGCAATCAGCCCCAGCATTTT. Amino acids: CASSSGGRADSNQPQHF. This sequence joins TRBV5-4 and TRBJ1-5; perhaps TRBD1 as D (6 bases). This CDR3 has 17 amino acids. Trimming removed 5 bases from V and 0 bases from J, with 18 bases in between. CDR1 SGHNT and CDR2 YYREEE come from the germline V gene (reference sequence).

This clonotype occurred a few times. DNA for the CDR3: TGTGCCAGCAGTTTAAGAGGCACCTCAGGAGGCTACACCTTC. It specifies CASSLRGTSGGYTF. The chain combines TRBV27 with TRBJ1-2, with D unresolved. The CDR3 runs 14 residues. Germline lookup yields CDR1 MNHEY and CDR2 SMNVEV (reference sequence). The V end lost 2 bases, the J end lost 8 bases, and 15 bases lay between the germline ends.

The chain uses TRBV10-3 and TRBJ2-2, with a tentative D call TRBD1 (6 bases). Trimming cost V 6 bases and J 3 bases, with 11 bases left between them. This CDR3 has 14 residues. Per the germline V gene, CDR1 is ENHRY and CDR2 is SYGVKD. The CDR3 loop is CAISQGRDTGELFF. The CDR3 DNA reads as TGTGCCATCAGCCAGGGGCGCGACACCGGGGAGCTGTTTTTT.

The chain recombines TRBV7-8 with TRBJ2-5, with D unclear. The germline V gene encodes CDR1 SGHVS and CDR2 FQNEAQ. This CDR3 is built from 14 residues. V lost 5 bases to trimming and J lost 4 bases, with 14 bases between them. The DNA of the CDR3 is TGTGCCAGCAGCCGAGATGATTCGGGAGAGACCCAGTACTTC. Amino acids: CASSRDDSGETQYF.

A few counts support this clonotype. The chain is built from TRBV11-2 and TRBJ1-1; the match to TRBD1 covers 8 bases. This CDR3 spans 12 amino acids. The V gene's germline CDR1 is SGHAT and CDR2 FQNNGV. J lost 10 bases, V lost 4 bases, and 5 bases had no gene match. The CDR3: CASSSQTGVAFF. The CDR3 region has the DNA TGTGCCAGCAGCTCACAGACAGGGGTAGCTTTCTTT.